A selection of T cell receptor beta chains follows, all from one sample in a study of T cell repertoires in cytomegalovirus infection. TCRdb reprocessed the reads via MiXCR and lists one record per CDR3 protein. The sample yields 400,000 or so distinct CDR3 sequences, 15% to 20% seen once. Input material: PBMCs. Receptors were obtained from a human donor in good health (CMV status not recorded). Some clones in this sample may be carry-over from other donors' samples. Both conserved end residues are part of each CDR3. The D gene is left open where the match is weak. Clone size is shown for a subset of rows, as once, few, many or a class of expanded clone.

V gene	J gene	D gene	clone size	CDR3 length	CDR3 DNA	CDR3 protein
TRBV14	TRBJ1-3	.	few	15	TGTGCCAGCAGCCAAGTGGGCCGCTCTGGAAACACCATATATTTT	CASSQVGRSGNTIYF
TRBV7-6	TRBJ1-3	.	few	14	TGTGCCAGCAGCGACGACCGATCTGGAAACACCATATATTTT	CASSDDRSGNTIYF
TRBV7-2	TRBJ1-1	.	many	14	TGTGCCAGCAGCCCAGGATACGCCGTCTCTGAAGCTTTCTTT	CASSPGYAVSEAFF
TRBV27	TRBJ2-7	.	many	16	TGTGCCAGCAGTTTAGTCCTTTCTACCCGGTCGGAGGAGCAGTACTTC	CASSLVLSTRSEEQYF
TRBV5-6	TRBJ2-5	.	.	14	TGTGCCAGCAGCCCTGTAGAATTCCAAGAGACCCAGTACTTC	CASSPVEFQETQYF
TRBV12-3/TRBV12-4	TRBJ2-7	.	.	14	TGTGCCAGCAGCAGAAAGAGGGGATCCTACGAGCAGTACTTC	CASSRKRGSYEQYF
TRBV12-5	TRBJ1-1	.	.	14	TGTGCTAGTGGTTTGACACCGCCGCCTAACCATGCTTTCTTT	CASGLTPPPNHAFF
TRBV28	TRBJ2-1	TRBD2	many	17	TGTGCCAGCAGTTTATTCCTAGCGGGGACGTCCTACAATGAGCAGTTCTTC	CASSLFLAGTSYNEQFF
TRBV20-1	TRBJ2-1	.	.	17	TGCAGTGCAACCCGGGTGGTGCGGGGACACTCCTACAATGAGCAGTTCTTC	CSATRVVRGHSYNEQFF
TRBV20-1	TRBJ1-6	.	few	13	TGCAGTGCTAGAGATCGAGGACCTTCACCCCTCCACTTT	CSARDRGPSPLHF
TRBV11-3	TRBJ2-3	.	.	14	TGTGCCAGCAGTCCCGTCGGGCAGGCAGATACGCAGTATTTT	CASSPVGQADTQYF
TRBV6-6	TRBJ2-3	.	few	14	TGTGCCAGCAGTGCCCCAACCGGACGAGATACGCAGTATTTT	CASSAPTGRDTQYF
TRBV15	TRBJ2-5	.	many	13	TGTGCCACCAGCAGGGACAGACAAGAGACCCAGTACTTC	CATSRDRQETQYF
TRBV7-2	TRBJ2-7	TRBD1	many	15	TGTGCCAGCAGCCTCGCCGACAGGGGTCTGGGTGAGCAGTACTTC	CASSLADRGLGEQYF
TRBV5-6	TRBJ1-2	.	many	13	TGTGCCAGCAGCTTGGCCGGGGGCTATGGCTACACCTTC	CASSLAGGYGYTF
TRBV20-1	TRBJ2-1	TRBD2	.	17	TGCAGCCCCGGATCCCTAGCGGGAGTCGAGGACTACAATGAGCAGTTCTTC	CSPGSLAGVEDYNEQFF
TRBV7-2	TRBJ2-5	TRBD2	.	15	TGTGCCAGCAGCCGGACTAGCGGGGTGGGGGAGACCCAGTACTTC	CASSRTSGVGETQYF
TRBV5-6	TRBJ1-2	.	.	18	TGTGCCAGCAGCAGGATGACAGGTTCCCGGGACCCTCGCTATGGCTACACCTTC	CASSRMTGSRDPRYGYTF
TRBV5-1	TRBJ1-4	.	.	16	TGCGCCAGCACTCGGGAGAGCCCGGGAACTAATGAAAAACTGTTTTTT	CASTRESPGTNEKLFF
TRBV11-2	TRBJ2-6	.	many	14	TGTGCCAGCAGCGTCTACTCTGGGGCCAACGTCCTGACTTTC	CASSVYSGANVLTF
TRBV2	TRBJ2-1	TRBD2	.	14	TGTGCCAGCACTCCGGGACTAGCGGACACTGAGCAGTTCTTC	CASTPGLADTEQFF
TRBV7-8	TRBJ1-2	.	many	13	TGTGCCAGCAGCGCTGAGACTAACTATGGCTACACCTTC	CASSAETNYGYTF
TRBV7-2	TRBJ2-7	.	many	14	TGTGCCAGCAGCTCCGTGGCGGGGCCTTACGAGCAGTACTTC	CASSSVAGPYEQYF
TRBV28	TRBJ1-2	TRBD1	many	16	TGTGCCAGCAGTCTTCCCCCTGACAGGGGCGGGTATGGCTACACCTTC	CASSLPPDRGGYGYTF
TRBV7-6	TRBJ2-5	.	.	16	TGTGCCAGCAGCATAGGCGGCGCGAGCGTCCAAGAGACCCAGTACTTC	CASSIGGASVQETQYF